Described below is a single T cell receptor (beta chain) sequence and its context. This CDR3 is also generated by other DNA sequences in the sample. This sample stems from a study of blood T cell repertoires in COVID-19. Produced via immunoSEQ multiplex PCR; TCRdb's table is partial and in-frame only. The sample has about 300,000 clones, approximately 84% seen once. V dropped 5 bases and J dropped 6; count of bases not matched to a gene: 1. There are 12 residues in the CDR3. CDR1 and CDR2 (germline): SNHLY, FYNNEI. Two negative PCRs, clearance, or symptom resolution were required of recovered Cohort 3 donors.

The TCR originated in a man aged 30 to 45 who had recovered from COVID-19. V gene TRBV2 combines with J gene TRBJ1-2, with TRBD1 matching 9 bases. Material: PBMCs or T cells enriched from blood (not recorded which). In DNA, the CDR3 is TGTGCCAGCAGTAGGACAGGGGATGGCTACACCTTC. Translation: CASSRTGDGYTF.